The 22 T cell receptor beta chains reported below all come from one sample, sequenced in a study of blood T cell repertoires in COVID-19. Some clones are missing from TCRdb's copy, which holds only in-frame ones; the method was immunoSEQ multiplex PCR. The sample comprises 250,000 to 350,000 clones, 90% of which are singletons, and around 1.7% rests with the top ten. Sequencing was performed on PBMCs or T cells enriched from blood (not recorded which). Receptors were obtained from a woman aged 18-30 years with acute COVID-19.

This chain joins TRBV18 and TRBJ1-1, with D unclear. Trimming removed 2 bases from V and 0 bases from J, with 10 bases in between. The CDR3 contains 15 residues. Germline V gene data show CDR1 as KGHSH and CDR2 as LQKENI. CDR3 sequence: CASSPMAVLNTEAFF. The CDR3 region has the DNA TGTGCCAGCTCACCAATGGCAGTCTTGAACACTGAAGCTTTCTTT.

J is TRBJ2-2 and V is TRBV2; TRBD1 might be the D (6 bases). V gave up 4 bases and J gave up 4 bases, with 10 bases separating them. The CDR3 has 14 amino acids. Germline V lookup: CDR1 SNHLY, CDR2 FYNNEI. CDR3 nucleotide sequence: TGTGCCAGCAGTGGGACAGAAGTCACCGGGGAGCTGTTTTTT. Amino acid sequence: CASSGTEVTGELFF.

This clone has just one count. The gene calls are TRBV6-5 and TRBJ2-4, with 7 bases that match TRBD1. CDR3 size: 15 residues. Unmatched junction bases numbered 5, after V lost 4 bases and J lost 2 bases. Germline V gene lookup returns CDR1 MNHEY and CDR2 SVGAGI. CDR3 sequence reads: CASSFGQVSKNIQYF. The CDR3 DNA is TGTGCCAGCAGTTTCGGACAGGTCTCCAAAAACATTCAGTACTTC.

The rearrangement joins TRBV5-4 to TRBJ1-1, with 7 bases that match TRBD1. After removal of 3 bases from V and 1 base from J, the junction contained 15 bases not matched to a gene. The CDR3 is 18 amino acids. Germline values: CDR1 SGHNT, CDR2 YYREEE (reference sequence). CDR3: CASSSVPGQRVWNTEAFF. In nucleotides, the CDR3 is TGTGCCAGCAGCTCTGTACCGGGACAGAGGGTGTGGAACACTGAAGCTTTCTTT.

CDR3 sequence: CASSPARGGEKLFF. The CDR3 DNA sequence: TGCGCCAGCAGCCCTGCGCGGGGAGGTGAAAAACTGTTTTTT. The genes are TRBV23-1 and TRBJ1-4, with no clear D. TRBV23-1 carries the ORF label, with uncertain function. The V end was cut by 6 bases, the J end by 7 bases, with 15 bases between. The CDR3 runs to 14 residues.

The chain recombines TRBV5-4 with TRBJ2-4; D possibly corresponds to TRBD2 (5 bases). Germline V gives CDR1 SGHNT, CDR2 YYREEE (reference sequence). This CDR3 has 16 residues. V was cut by 4 bases and J by 0 bases, with 14 bases left in between. The CDR3 coding sequence is TGTGCCAGCAGCCCCTACGTAGGACTAGCCAAAAACATTCAGTACTTC. Translation gives CASSPYVGLAKNIQYF.

The CDR3 DNA is TGTGCCAGCAGTCCGGGGGAGACCCAGTACTTC. Translated, it gives CASSPGETQYF. The rearrangement uses TRBV2 and TRBJ2-5; maybe TRBD2 (5 bases). The V and J ends lost 5 bases and 5 bases respectively, with 6 bases between them. From germline, CDR1 is SNHLY and CDR2 FYNNEI. CDR3 length: 11 amino acids.

The chain combines TRBV19 with TRBJ1-6, with 9 nucleotides matching TRBD1. Germline V gives CDR1 LNHDA, CDR2 SQIVND (reference sequence). The CDR3 contains 14 residues. J was trimmed by 9 bases and V by 5 bases; bases with no gene match: 5. The CDR3 is CASSETGGVSPLHF. CDR3 DNA sequence: TGTGCCAGTAGTGAGACAGGGGGAGTTTCACCCCTCCACTTT.

The V gene is TRBV7-9, the J gene TRBJ1-4, with a possible D match to TRBD1 (5 bases). The CDR3 runs 13 residues. Trimming left V 3 bases short and J 8 bases short, with 10 bases between. From germline, CDR1 is SEHNR and CDR2 FQNEAQ (reference sequence). The CDR3 region is CASSFGGIEKLFF. The CDR3, as DNA: TGTGCCAGCAGCTTCGGGGGTATCGAAAAACTGTTTTTT.

CDR3 bases: TGTGCCAGTAGTATTCAGGTTCTCTATAATTCACCCCTCCACTTT. This gives the protein CASSIQVLYNSPLHF. The genes are TRBV19 and TRBJ1-6; D is unclear. Germline V gives CDR1 LNHDA, CDR2 SQIVND (reference sequence). V gave up 3 bases and J gave up 3 bases, with 9 bases separating them. The CDR3 spans 15 residues.

The rearrangement joins TRBV7-9 to TRBJ2-1; TRBD1 is a possible D gene (5 bases). The CDR3 consists of 12 residues. V shed 5 bases and J shed 9 bases, with 11 bases lying between them. Germline loops: CDR1 SEHNR, CDR2 FQNEAQ (reference sequence). CDR3 residues: CASSTLDSEQFF. CDR3 nucleotides: TGTGCCAGCAGCACCTTAGACAGTGAGCAGTTCTTC.

CDR3 in amino acids: CSASGQPYRTNYGYTF. DNA for the CDR3: TGCAGTGCTAGTGGGCAGCCATACAGAACTAACTATGGCTACACCTTC. The V and J genes are TRBV20-1 and TRBJ1-2; D is uncertain. Germline CDR1 reads DFQATT; CDR2 reads SNEGSKA (reference sequence). Trimming left V 3 bases short and J 0 bases short, with 17 bases between. This CDR3 spans 16 amino acids.

The chain carries TRBV7-8 and TRBJ1-5; D perhaps matches TRBD1 (6 bases). Per the germline V gene, CDR1 is SGHVS and CDR2 is FQNEAQ. CDR3 length: 16 amino acids. Deletions cut 4 bases from V and 6 bases from J, with 19 bases between. CDR3: CASSSDRSLCGQPQHF. Written as DNA, the CDR3 is TGTGCCAGCAGCTCGGACAGATCCTTATGTGGTCAGCCCCAGCATTTT.

In DNA, the CDR3 is TGTGCCAGCAGCCGTAGGGAGAACTATGGCTACACCTTC. Translating gives CASSRRENYGYTF. This chain links TRBV7-2 with TRBJ1-2; D is unclear. The V and J ends lost 5 bases and 2 bases respectively, with 9 bases between them. CDR1 is SGHTA and CDR2 is FQGNSA in the germline V gene. The CDR3 spans 13 residues.

This sequence joins TRBV7-3 and TRBJ2-1; no reliable D call. The CDR3 totals 17 residues. Germline V gene data show CDR1 as SGHTA and CDR2 as FQGTGA. Trimming pared 0 bases from V and 0 bases from J, leaving 12 bases between. Here the CDR3 reads CASSLTFSKNSYNEQFF. As DNA, the CDR3 is TGTGCCAGCAGCTTAACGTTTTCCAAAAACTCCTACAATGAGCAGTTCTTC.

The V and J genes are TRBV7-2 and TRBJ2-7; D is possibly TRBD1 (6 bases). Deletions cut 2 bases from V and 2 bases from J, with 19 bases between. CDR1 SGHTA and CDR2 FQGNSA come from the germline V gene. The CDR3 runs 17 residues. CDR3 loop: CASSLTKSTGSAYEQYF. The CDR3 nucleotides are TGTGCCAGCAGCTTAACCAAATCTACAGGGTCCGCCTACGAGCAGTACTTC.

The chain carries TRBV18 and TRBJ1-2; no definite D call. The CDR3 runs 14 residues. The germline V and J ends were trimmed by 2 bases and 6 bases, with 13 bases remaining between them. Germline V CDR1 and CDR2: KGHSH, LQKENI. In nucleotides, the CDR3 is TGTGCCAGCTCACCAGTAGACAACGGTCATGGCTACACCTTC. Translation: CASSPVDNGHGYTF.

In regard to this clone: Other nucleotide sequences from this sample produce the same CDR3. V gene TRBV4-3 combines with J gene TRBJ2-1; 9 nucleotides align to TRBD2. The CDR3 is 15 residues long. V shed 3 bases, J shed 4 bases, and the junction held 4 bases outside the gene matches. Germline CDR1 is LGHNA and CDR2 is YSLEER. CDR3 sequence reads: CASSHGSGRYNEQFF. The CDR3 region has the DNA TGCGCCAGCAGCCACGGTAGCGGGAGATACAATGAGCAGTTCTTC.

The chain carries TRBV28 and TRBJ2-7, with D possibly being TRBD2 (5 bases). The germline gives CDR1 MDHEN, CDR2 SYDVKM. This CDR3 is built from 15 residues. V was pared by 2 bases and J by 6 bases, with 17 bases between. The CDR3: CASSLGHSGSREQYF. The CDR3 nucleotides read TGTGCCAGCAGTTTAGGCCACTCGGGGAGCCGCGAGCAGTACTTC.

A remark on this clone: The junction shows a germline mismatch at one end, possibly a read error. The chain links TRBV28 to TRBJ2-1; possibly TRBD2 for D (5 bases). The V gene's germline CDR1 is MDHEN and CDR2 SYDVKM. The CDR3 loop spans 11 amino acids. The CDR3 loop reads CASSLWLASVF. The CDR3 DNA follows: TGTGCCAGCAGTTTATGGCTAGCTTCTGTCTTC.

This clone was recorded a few times. The V and J genes are TRBV7-2 and TRBJ1-1; D remains unclear. CDR1 is SGHTA, CDR2 FQGNSA, per germline. This CDR3 contains 12 residues. The V end was cut by 5 bases, the J end by 6 bases, with 10 bases between. Here the CDR3 reads CASSLGVPEAFF. For the CDR3, the DNA is TGTGCCAGCAGCCTGGGAGTTCCTGAAGCTTTCTTT.

The J gene is TRBJ2-1, the V gene TRBV18; 7 bases are shared with TRBD2. Trimming removed 6 bases from V and 6 bases from J; junction bases left unmatched: 5. The CDR3 runs to 13 residues. Germline lookup yields CDR1 KGHSH and CDR2 LQKENI. The CDR3 sequence: CASSTREGNEQFF. CDR3 nucleotides: TGTGCCAGCTCGACTAGGGAGGGCAATGAGCAGTTCTTC. Full variable domain (rest looked up from reference TRBV18 and TRBJ2-1): NAGVMQNPRHLVRRRGQEARLRCSPMKGHSHVYWYRQLPEEGLKFMVYLQKENIIDESGMPKERFSAEFPKEGPSILRIQQVVRGDSAAYFCASSTREGNEQFFGPGTRLTVL.